This T cell receptor (beta chain) was retrieved from a study of blood T cells in healthy people across ages. Losses at the gene ends were 0 bases for V and 0 bases for J; bases not matched to a gene: 5. Germline lookup yields CDR1 LGHDT and CDR2 YNNKEL (reference sequence). The CDR3 length is 16 residues. Primers used in a second PCR of about 7 to 11 cycles were a sample-barcoded 5' primer and a J-beta primer mix. TCRdb passed the 5' RACE reads through MiXCR, listing each CDR3 protein once. This sample has 750,000 to 950,000 distinct CDR3 sequences, with about 48% found just once. Study results and caveats: There was a strong correlation between TCR beta diversity and naive T cell percentage.

A note on this clonotype: Its antigen is undetermined.

They isolated at least 7 million PBMCs from each sample. The chain uses TRBV3-1 and TRBJ2-7, with 7 bases that match TRBD2. This clonotype originated in a man older than 75 in good health. The source material was blood. The CDR3 is CASSQDMLAASYEQYF. The CDR3 DNA reads TGTGCCAGCAGCCAAGATATGCTAGCGGCCTCCTACGAGCAGTACTTC.